The rows below give T cell receptor beta chains drawn from one sample of a study of PD-L1 blockade in urothelial cancer. Here immunoSEQ multiplex PCR was the method, and the copy in TCRdb shows in-frame clones only, minus some. The repertoire has tens of thousands of clones, roughly four fifths of them found once; the top ten carry under 4%. This sample comprised PBMCs, obtained around atezolizumab (anti-PD-L1) treatment. The receptors originated from a man between 65 and 85 years old with urothelial cancer. Both conserved end residues are part of each CDR3. A D gene is named only where the DNA matches it firmly. A row's size may be missing; if present it is once, few, many or a size class.

V: TRBV28
J: TRBJ2-7
D: TRBD1
size: few
DNA: TGTGCCAGCAGGGGACAGGATACCTACGAGCAGTACTTC
CDR3: CASRGQDTYEQYF

V: TRBV10-3
J: TRBJ2-1
D: TRBD2
size: .
DNA: TGTGCCATCAGGGTAGGGACTAGCGGATACAATGAGCAGTTCTTC
CDR3: CAIRVGTSGYNEQFF

V: TRBV7-2
J: TRBJ2-5
D: TRBD2
size: .
DNA: TGTGCCAGCAGCCTACCCAGGGCTAGCGGTGAGGAGACCCAGTACTTC
CDR3: CASSLPRASGEETQYF

V: TRBV29-1
J: TRBJ1-2
D: .
size: once
DNA: TGCAGCGTTGGGCAGGGGCTGTACTATGGCTACACCTTC
CDR3: CSVGQGLYYGYTF

V: TRBV30
J: TRBJ1-4
D: .
size: .
DNA: TGTGCCTGGAGTTCACCCGGTCCTCTCAATGAAAAACTGTTTTTT
CDR3: CAWSSPGPLNEKLFF

V: TRBV5-1
J: TRBJ1-4
D: .
size: .
DNA: TGCGCCAGCAGCTCCCTACCCGATAATGAAAAACTGTTTTTT
CDR3: CASSSLPDNEKLFF

V: TRBV2
J: TRBJ1-5
D: TRBD1
size: .
DNA: TGTGCCAGCAGCGGACAGGGGGATCAGCCCCAGCATTTT
CDR3: CASSGQGDQPQHF

V: TRBV19
J: TRBJ1-2
D: .
size: .
DNA: TGTGCCAGTAGTATACAGGGCGGCTATGGCTACACCTTC
CDR3: CASSIQGGYGYTF

V: TRBV5-1
J: TRBJ2-2
D: .
size: .
DNA: TGCGCCAGCAGCTTGAATGCAGGGAACACCGGGGAGCTGTTTTTT
CDR3: CASSLNAGNTGELFF

V: TRBV5-1
J: TRBJ2-5
D: .
size: .
DNA: TGCGCCAGCAGCTTGGTGGCTAGCAGGGAGACCCAGTACTTC
CDR3: CASSLVASRETQYF

V: TRBV27
J: TRBJ1-2
D: TRBD1
size: .
DNA: TGTGCCAGCAGTTATTACAGGGGCTATGGCTACACCTTC
CDR3: CASSYYRGYGYTF

V: TRBV11-2
J: TRBJ2-7
D: TRBD2
size: .
DNA: TGTGCCAGCACCACGGTGCGGGGACTAGACTCTACGAAGCAGTACTTC
CDR3: CASTTVRGLDSTKQYF

V: TRBV28
J: TRBJ2-3
D: .
size: .
DNA: TGTGCCAGCAGTTTGAGGAGCACAGATACGCAGTATTTT
CDR3: CASSLRSTDTQYF

V: TRBV14
J: TRBJ2-6
D: .
size: .
DNA: TGTGCCAGCAGCCAAGTGCGTGACTCTGGGGCCAACGTCCTGACTTTC
CDR3: CASSQVRDSGANVLTF

V: TRBV7-2
J: TRBJ1-1
D: TRBD1
size: .
DNA: TGTGCCAGCAGCCCAGACAGGGTGGGTAAAGCTTTCTTT
CDR3: CASSPDRVGKAFF

V: TRBV7-3
J: TRBJ1-1
D: TRBD1
size: .
DNA: TGTGCCAGCAGCTTAAAGGGACAGGGGAACACTGAAGCTTTCTTT
CDR3: CASSLKGQGNTEAFF

V: TRBV4-1
J: TRBJ2-1
D: TRBD2
size: .
DNA: TGCGCCAGCAGCCAAGAGGTGACTAGCGGGAGCTCCTACAATGAGCAGTTCTTC
CDR3: CASSQEVTSGSSYNEQFF

V: TRBV7-2
J: TRBJ1-3
D: .
size: .
DNA: TGTGCCAGCAGCCCCTTGGGGGCCGGAAACACCATATATTTT
CDR3: CASSPLGAGNTIYF

V: TRBV19
J: TRBJ2-7
D: .
size: .
DNA: TGTGCCAGTAGTCGCCGAGGGTGGCGGTACGAGCAGTACTTC
CDR3: CASSRRGWRYEQYF

V: TRBV5-1
J: TRBJ2-5
D: .
size: .
DNA: TGCGCCAGCAGCTTGACAGGGGAGGCAAAGACCCAGTACTTC
CDR3: CASSLTGEAKTQYF

V: TRBV19
J: TRBJ1-2
D: TRBD1
size: few
DNA: TGTGCCAGTAGACCGCACAGGGGGCAAGGCTACACCTTC
CDR3: CASRPHRGQGYTF

V: TRBV7-9
J: TRBJ2-2
D: .
size: .
DNA: TGTGCCAGCTCCCGCGGCACCGGGGAGCTGTTTTTT
CDR3: CASSRGTGELFF